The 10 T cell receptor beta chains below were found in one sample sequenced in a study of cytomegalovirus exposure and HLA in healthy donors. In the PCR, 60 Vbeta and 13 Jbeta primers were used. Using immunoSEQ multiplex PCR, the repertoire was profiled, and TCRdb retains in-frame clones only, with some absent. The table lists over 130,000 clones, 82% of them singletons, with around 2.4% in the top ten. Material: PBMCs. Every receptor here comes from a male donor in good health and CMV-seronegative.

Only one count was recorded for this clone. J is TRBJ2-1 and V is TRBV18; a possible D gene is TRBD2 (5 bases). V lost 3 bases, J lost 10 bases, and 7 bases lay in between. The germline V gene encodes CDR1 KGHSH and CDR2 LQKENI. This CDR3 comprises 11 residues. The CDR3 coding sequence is TGTGCCAGCTCACCGGACTGGGAGCAGTTCTTC. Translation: CASSPDWEQFF.

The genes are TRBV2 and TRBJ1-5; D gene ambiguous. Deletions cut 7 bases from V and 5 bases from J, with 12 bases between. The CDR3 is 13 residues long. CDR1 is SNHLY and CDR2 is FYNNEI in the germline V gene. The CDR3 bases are TGTGCCAGCACCCAGCGTTTGGATCAGCCCCAGCATTTT. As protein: CASTQRLDQPQHF.

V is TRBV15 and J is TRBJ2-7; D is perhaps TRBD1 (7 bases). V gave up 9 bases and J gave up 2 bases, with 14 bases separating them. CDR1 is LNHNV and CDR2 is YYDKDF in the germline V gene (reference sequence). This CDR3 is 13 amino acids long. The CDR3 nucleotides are TGTGCCACGCGGGACAGCCTGACCTACGAGCAGTACTTC. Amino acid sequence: CATRDSLTYEQYF. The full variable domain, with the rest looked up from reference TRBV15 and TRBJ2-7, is DAMVIQNPRYQVTQFGKPVTLSCSQTLNHNVMYWYQQKSSQAPKLLFHYYDKDFNNEADTPDNFQSRRPNTSFCFLDIRSPGLGDTAMYLCATRDSLTYEQYFGPGTRLTVT.

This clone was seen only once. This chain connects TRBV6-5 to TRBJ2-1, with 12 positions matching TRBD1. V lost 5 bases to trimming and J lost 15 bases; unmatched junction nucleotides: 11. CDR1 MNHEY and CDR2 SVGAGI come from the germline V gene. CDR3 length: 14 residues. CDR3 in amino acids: CASSGGQGAIRRFF. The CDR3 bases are TGTGCCAGCAGTGGGGGACAGGGGGCCATTAGGCGGTTCTTC.

The CDR3: CASSFGHSEQYF. In DNA, the CDR3 is TGTGCCAGCAGCTTCGGACACTCCGAGCAGTACTTC. The chain combines TRBV5-6 with TRBJ2-7, with D possibly being TRBD1 (5 bases). Germline V gene lookup returns CDR1 SGHDT and CDR2 YYEEEE. With 2 bases removed from V and 6 bases from J, the gap between germline ends came to 9 bases. This CDR3 region has 12 residues.

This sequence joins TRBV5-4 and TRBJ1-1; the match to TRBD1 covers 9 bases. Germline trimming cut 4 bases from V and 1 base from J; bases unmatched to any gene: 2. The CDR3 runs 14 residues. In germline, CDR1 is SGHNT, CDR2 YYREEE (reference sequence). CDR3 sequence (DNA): TGTGCCAGCAGCCCGGGACAGGGGAACACTGAAGCTTTCTTT. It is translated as CASSPGQGNTEAFF. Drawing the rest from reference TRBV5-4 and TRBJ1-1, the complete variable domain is ETGVTQSPTHLIKTRGQQVTLRCSSQSGHNTVSWYQQALGQGPQFIFQYYREEENGRGNFPPRFSGLQFPNYSSELNVNALELDDSALYLCASSPGQGNTEAFFGQGTRLTVV.

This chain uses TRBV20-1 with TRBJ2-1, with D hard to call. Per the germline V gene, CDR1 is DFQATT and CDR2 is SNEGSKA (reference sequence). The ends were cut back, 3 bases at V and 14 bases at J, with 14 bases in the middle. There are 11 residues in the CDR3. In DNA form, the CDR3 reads TGCAGTGCTAGTTGGGCCCCAAAAGAGTTCTTC. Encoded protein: CSASWAPKEFF.

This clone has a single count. The DNA for the CDR3 is TGTGCCAGCAGTTCAAGAAACCGGGACAGGACCTACGAGCAGTACTTC. Amino acids: CASSSRNRDRTYEQYF. The V gene is TRBV28, the J gene TRBJ2-7; 8 bases are a match to TRBD1. This CDR3 is built from 16 residues. Unmatched junction bases numbered 10, after V lost 4 bases and J lost 2 bases. Germline CDR1 MDHEN, CDR2 SYDVKM.

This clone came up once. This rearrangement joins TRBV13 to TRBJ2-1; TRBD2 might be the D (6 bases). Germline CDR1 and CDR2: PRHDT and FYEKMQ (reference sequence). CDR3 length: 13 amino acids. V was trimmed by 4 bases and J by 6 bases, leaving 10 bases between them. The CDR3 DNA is TGTGCCAGCAGCTCGTGGACTATCAATGAGCAGTTCTTC. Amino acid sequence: CASSSWTINEQFF.

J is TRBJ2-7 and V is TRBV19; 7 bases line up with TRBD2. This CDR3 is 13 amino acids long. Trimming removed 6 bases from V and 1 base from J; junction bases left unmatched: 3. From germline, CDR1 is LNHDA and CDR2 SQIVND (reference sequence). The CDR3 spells CASSRGGSYEQYF. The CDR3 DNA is TGTGCCAGTAGCCGCGGGGGTTCCTACGAGCAGTACTTC. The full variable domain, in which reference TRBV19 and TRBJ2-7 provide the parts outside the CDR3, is DGGITQSPKYLFRKEGQNVTLSCEQNLNHDAMYWYRQDPGQGLRLIYYSQIVNDFQKGDIAEGYSVSREKKESFPLTVTSAQKNPTAFYLCASSRGGSYEQYFGPGTRLTVT.